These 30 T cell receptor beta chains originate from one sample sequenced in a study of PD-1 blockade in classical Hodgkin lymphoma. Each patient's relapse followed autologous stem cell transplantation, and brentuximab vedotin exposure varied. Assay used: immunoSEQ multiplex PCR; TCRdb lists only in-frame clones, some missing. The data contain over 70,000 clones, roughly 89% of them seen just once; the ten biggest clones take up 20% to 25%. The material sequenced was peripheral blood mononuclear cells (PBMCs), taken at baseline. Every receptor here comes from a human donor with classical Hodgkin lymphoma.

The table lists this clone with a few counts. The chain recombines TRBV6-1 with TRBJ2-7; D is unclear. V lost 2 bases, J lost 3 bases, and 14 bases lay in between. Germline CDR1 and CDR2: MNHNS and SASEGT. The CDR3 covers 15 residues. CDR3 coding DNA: TGTGCCAGCAGTGAATCCCAGCATTCATACTACGAGCAGTACTTC. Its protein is CASSESQHSYYEQYF.

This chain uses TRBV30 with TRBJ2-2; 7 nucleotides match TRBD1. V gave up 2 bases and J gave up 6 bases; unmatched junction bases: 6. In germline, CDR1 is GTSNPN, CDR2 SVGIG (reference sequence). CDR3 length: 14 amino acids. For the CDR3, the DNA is TGTGCCTGGAGTACCAAGGGGGCGGCCGGGGAGCTGTTTTTT. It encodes CAWSTKGAAGELFF.

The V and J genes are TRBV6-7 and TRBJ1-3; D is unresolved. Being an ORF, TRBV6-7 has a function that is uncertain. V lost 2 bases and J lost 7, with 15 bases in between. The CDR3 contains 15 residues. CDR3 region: CASSYEGFKRNTIYF. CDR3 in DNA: TGTGCCAGCAGTTACGAAGGGTTCAAACGGAACACCATATATTTT.

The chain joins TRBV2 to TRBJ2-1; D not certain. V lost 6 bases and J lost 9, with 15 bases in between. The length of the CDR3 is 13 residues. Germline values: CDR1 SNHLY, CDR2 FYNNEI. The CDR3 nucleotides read TGTGCCAGCAGCGGAATAGGCGAGGCTGAGCAGTTCTTC. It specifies CASSGIGEAEQFF.

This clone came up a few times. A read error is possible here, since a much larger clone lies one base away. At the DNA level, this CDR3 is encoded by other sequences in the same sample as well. CDR3 DNA sequence: TGTGCCTGGAGTGTCGGGGCTGGGGCCAACGTCCTGACTTTC. This codes for CAWSVGAGANVLTF. This chain links TRBV30 with TRBJ2-6, with D perhaps TRBD2 (5 bases). V gave up 0 bases and J gave up 2 bases, with 5 bases separating them. The CDR3 is 14 amino acids. CDR1 GTSNPN and CDR2 SVGIG come from the germline V gene (reference sequence).

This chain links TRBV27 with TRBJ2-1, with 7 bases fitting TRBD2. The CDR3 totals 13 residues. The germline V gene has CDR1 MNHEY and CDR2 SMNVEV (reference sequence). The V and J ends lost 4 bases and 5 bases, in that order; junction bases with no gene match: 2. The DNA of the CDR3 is TGTGCCAGCAGTTGGACTAGAGACAATGAGCAGTTCTTC. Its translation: CASSWTRDNEQFF.

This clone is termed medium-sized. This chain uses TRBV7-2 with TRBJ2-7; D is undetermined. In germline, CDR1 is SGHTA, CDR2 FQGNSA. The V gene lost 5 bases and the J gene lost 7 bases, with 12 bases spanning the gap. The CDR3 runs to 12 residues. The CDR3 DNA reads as TGTGCCAGCAGCGACTCCAGCTCAGAGCAGTACTTC. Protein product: CASSDSSSEQYF. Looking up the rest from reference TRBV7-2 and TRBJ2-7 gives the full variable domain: GAGVSQSPSNKVTEKGKDVELRCDPISGHTALYWYRQSLGQGLEFLIYFQGNSAPDKSGLPSDRFSAERTGGSVSTLTIQRTQQEDSAVYLCASSDSSSEQYFGPGTRLTVT.

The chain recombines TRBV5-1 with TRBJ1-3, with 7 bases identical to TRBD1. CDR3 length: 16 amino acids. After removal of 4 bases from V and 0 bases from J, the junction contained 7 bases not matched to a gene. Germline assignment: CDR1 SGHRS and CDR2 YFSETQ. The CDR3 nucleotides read TGCGCCAGCAGCCTGAACAGGGGAGGCTCTGGAAACACCATATATTTT. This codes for CASSLNRGGSGNTIYF.

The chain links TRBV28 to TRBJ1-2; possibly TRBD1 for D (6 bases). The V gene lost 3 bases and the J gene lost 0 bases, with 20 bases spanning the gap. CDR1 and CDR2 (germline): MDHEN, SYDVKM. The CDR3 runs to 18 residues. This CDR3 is CASSFPWTDLLANYGYTF. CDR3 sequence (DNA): TGTGCCAGCAGTTTCCCATGGACAGATCTTCTAGCTAACTATGGCTACACCTTC.

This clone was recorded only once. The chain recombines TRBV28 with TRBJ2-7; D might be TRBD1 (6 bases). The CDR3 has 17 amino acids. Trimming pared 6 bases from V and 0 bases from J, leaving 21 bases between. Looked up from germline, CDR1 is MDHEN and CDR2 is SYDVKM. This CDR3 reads CASRGITTGLDSYEQYF. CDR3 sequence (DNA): TGTGCCAGCAGAGGAATCACTACAGGGCTAGACTCCTACGAGCAGTACTTC.

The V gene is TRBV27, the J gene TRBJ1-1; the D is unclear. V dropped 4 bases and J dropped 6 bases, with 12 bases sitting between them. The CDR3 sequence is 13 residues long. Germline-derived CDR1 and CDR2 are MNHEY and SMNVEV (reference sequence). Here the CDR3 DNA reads TGTGCCAGCAGTTCGGCAGGACGGGCTGAAGCTTTCTTT. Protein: CASSSAGRAEAFF.

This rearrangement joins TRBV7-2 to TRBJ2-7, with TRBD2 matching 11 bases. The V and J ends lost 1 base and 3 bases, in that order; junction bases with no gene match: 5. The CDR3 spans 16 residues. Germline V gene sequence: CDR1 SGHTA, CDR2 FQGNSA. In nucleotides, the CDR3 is TGTGCCAGCAGCTTAGGCCTAGCGGGAGGATACTACGAGCAGTACTTC. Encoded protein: CASSLGLAGGYYEQYF.

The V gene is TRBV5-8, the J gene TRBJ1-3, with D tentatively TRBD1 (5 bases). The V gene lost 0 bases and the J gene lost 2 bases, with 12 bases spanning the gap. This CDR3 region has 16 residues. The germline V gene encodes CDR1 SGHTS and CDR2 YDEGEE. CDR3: CASSLGQGLPGNTIYF. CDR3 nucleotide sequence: TGTGCCAGCAGCTTGGGGCAGGGCCTCCCTGGAAACACCATATATTTT.

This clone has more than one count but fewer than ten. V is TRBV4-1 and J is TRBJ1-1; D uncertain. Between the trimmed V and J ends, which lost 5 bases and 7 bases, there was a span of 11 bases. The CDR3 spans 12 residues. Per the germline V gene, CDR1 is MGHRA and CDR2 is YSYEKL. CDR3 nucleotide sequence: TGCGCCAGCAGCTTCGACCTGGTTGAAGCTTTCTTT. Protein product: CASSFDLVEAFF.

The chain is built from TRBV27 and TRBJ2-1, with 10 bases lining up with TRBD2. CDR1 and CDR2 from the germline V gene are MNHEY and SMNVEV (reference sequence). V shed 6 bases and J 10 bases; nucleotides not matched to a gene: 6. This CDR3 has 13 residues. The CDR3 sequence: CASRAGGRDEQFF. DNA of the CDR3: TGTGCCAGCAGAGCGGGAGGGAGGGACGAGCAGTTCTTC.

In DNA, the CDR3 is TGCGCCAGCAGCCCCAAGGTCGGGACTTCCCCCAATGAGCAGTTCTTC. Translation: CASSPKVGTSPNEQFF. This chain joins TRBV5-1 and TRBJ2-1; TRBD2 might be the D (6 bases). Germline CDR1 reads SGHRS; CDR2 reads YFSETQ. The CDR3 runs 16 residues. V was trimmed by 4 bases and J by 6 bases, leaving 20 bases between them.

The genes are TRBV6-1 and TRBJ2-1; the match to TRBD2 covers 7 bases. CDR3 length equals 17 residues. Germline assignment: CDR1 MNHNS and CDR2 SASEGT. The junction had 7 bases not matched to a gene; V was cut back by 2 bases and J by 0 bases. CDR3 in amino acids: CASSETRGLHSYNEQFF. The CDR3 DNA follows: TGTGCCAGCAGTGAAACTAGGGGACTACACTCCTACAATGAGCAGTTCTTC.

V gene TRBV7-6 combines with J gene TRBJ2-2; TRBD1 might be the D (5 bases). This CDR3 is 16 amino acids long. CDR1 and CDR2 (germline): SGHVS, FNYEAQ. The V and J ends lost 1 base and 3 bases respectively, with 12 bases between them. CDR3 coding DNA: TGTGCCAGCAGCTTAGTAGCAGGGCCGGACACCGGGGAGCTGTTTTTT. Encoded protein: CASSLVAGPDTGELFF.

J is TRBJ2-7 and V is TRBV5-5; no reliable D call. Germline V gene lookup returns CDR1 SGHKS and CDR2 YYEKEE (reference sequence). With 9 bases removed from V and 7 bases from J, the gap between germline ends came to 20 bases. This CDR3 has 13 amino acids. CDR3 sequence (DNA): TGTGCCACGGAAGGGTATCCCGAGGATGAGCAGTACTTC. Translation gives CATEGYPEDEQYF.

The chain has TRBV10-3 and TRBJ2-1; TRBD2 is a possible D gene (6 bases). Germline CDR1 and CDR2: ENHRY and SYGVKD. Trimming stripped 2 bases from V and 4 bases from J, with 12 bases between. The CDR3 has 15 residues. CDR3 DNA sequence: TGTGCCATCAGTGAGGTTAGCGGAAATTACAATGAGCAGTTCTTC. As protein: CAISEVSGNYNEQFF.

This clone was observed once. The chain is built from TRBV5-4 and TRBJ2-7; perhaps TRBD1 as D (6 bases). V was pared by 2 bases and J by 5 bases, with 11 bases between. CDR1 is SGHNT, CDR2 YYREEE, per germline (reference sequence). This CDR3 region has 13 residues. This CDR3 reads CASSLQGGDEQYF. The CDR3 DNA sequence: TGTGCCAGCAGCTTACAGGGTGGCGACGAGCAGTACTTC. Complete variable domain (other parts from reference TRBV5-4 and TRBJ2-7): ETGVTQSPTHLIKTRGQQVTLRCSSQSGHNTVSWYQQALGQGPQFIFQYYREEENGRGNFPPRFSGLQFPNYSSELNVNALELDDSALYLCASSLQGGDEQYFGPGTRLTVT.

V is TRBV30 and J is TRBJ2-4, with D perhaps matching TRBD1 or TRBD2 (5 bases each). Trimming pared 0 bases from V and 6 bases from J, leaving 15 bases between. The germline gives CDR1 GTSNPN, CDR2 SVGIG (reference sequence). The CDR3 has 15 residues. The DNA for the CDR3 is TGTGCCTGGAGTGTACTTCGGGGCCTCGGAAACATTCAGTACTTC. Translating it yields CAWSVLRGLGNIQYF. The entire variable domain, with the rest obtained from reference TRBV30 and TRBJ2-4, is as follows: SQTIHQWPATLVQPVGSPLSLECTVEGTSNPNLYWYRQAAGRGLQLLFYSVGIGQISSEVPQNLSASRPQDRQFILSSKKLLLSDSGFYLCAWSVLRGLGNIQYFGAGTRLSVL.

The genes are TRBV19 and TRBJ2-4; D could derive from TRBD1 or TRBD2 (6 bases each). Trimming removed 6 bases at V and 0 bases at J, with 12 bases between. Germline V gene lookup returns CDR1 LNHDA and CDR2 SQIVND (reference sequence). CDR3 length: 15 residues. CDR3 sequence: CASRSPGAAKNIQYF. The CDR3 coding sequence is TGTGCCAGTAGGTCTCCGGGGGCAGCCAAAAACATTCAGTACTTC.

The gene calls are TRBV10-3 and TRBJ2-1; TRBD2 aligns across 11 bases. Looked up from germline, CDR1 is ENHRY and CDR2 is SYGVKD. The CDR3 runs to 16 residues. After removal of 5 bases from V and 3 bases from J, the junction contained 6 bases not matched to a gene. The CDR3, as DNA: TGTGCCATCAGTCGTAGCGGGAGGGAGGTCTACAATGAGCAGTTCTTC. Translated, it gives CAISRSGREVYNEQFF.

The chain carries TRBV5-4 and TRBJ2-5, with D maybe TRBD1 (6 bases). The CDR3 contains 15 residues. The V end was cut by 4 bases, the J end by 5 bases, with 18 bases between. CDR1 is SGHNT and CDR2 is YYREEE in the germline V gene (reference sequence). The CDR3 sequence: CASSPSSGTIETQYF. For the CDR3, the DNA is TGTGCCAGCAGCCCATCCTCCGGGACAATCGAGACCCAGTACTTC. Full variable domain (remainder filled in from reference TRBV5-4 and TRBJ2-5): ETGVTQSPTHLIKTRGQQVTLRCSSQSGHNTVSWYQQALGQGPQFIFQYYREEENGRGNFPPRFSGLQFPNYSSELNVNALELDDSALYLCASSPSSGTIETQYFGPGTRLLVL.

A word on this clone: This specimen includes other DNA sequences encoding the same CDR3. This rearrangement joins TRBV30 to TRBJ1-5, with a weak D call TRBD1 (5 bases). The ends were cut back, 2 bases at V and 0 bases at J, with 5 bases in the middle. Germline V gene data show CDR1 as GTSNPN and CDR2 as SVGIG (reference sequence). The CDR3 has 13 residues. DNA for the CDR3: TGTGCCTGGAGTACAGGTAGCAATCAGCCCCAGCATTTT. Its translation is CAWSTGSNQPQHF.

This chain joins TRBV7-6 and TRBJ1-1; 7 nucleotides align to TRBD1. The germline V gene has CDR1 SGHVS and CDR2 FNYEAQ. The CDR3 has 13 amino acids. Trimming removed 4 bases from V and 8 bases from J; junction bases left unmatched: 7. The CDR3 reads CASSSRGRGEAFF. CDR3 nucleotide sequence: TGTGCCAGCAGCTCAAGGGGGCGCGGGGAAGCTTTCTTT.

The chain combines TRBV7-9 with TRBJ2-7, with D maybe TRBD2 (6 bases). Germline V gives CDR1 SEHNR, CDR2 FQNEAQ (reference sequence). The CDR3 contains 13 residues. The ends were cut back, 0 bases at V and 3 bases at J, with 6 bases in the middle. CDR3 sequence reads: CASSLAGGYEQYF. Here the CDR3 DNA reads TGTGCCAGCAGCTTAGCGGGAGGCTACGAGCAGTACTTC. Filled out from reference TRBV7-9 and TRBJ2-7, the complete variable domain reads DTGVSQNPRHKITKRGQNVTFRCDPISEHNRLYWYRQTLGQGPEFLTYFQNEAQLEKSRLLSDRFSAERPKGSFSTLEIQRTEQGDSAMYLCASSLAGGYEQYFGPGTRLTVT.

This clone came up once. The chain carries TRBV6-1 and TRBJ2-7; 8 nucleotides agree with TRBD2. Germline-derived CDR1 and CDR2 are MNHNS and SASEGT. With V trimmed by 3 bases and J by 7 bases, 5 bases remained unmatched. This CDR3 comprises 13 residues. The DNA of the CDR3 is TGTGCCAGCAGTGACGGGAGGGCCCGAGAGCAGTACTTC. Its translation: CASSDGRAREQYF.

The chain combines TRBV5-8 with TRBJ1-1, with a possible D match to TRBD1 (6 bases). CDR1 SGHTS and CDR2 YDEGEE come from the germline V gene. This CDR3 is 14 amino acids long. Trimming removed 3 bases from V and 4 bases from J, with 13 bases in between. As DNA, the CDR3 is TGTGCCAGCAGCTCCGGGTACAGGGTCACTGAAGCTTTCTTT. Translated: CASSSGYRVTEAFF.